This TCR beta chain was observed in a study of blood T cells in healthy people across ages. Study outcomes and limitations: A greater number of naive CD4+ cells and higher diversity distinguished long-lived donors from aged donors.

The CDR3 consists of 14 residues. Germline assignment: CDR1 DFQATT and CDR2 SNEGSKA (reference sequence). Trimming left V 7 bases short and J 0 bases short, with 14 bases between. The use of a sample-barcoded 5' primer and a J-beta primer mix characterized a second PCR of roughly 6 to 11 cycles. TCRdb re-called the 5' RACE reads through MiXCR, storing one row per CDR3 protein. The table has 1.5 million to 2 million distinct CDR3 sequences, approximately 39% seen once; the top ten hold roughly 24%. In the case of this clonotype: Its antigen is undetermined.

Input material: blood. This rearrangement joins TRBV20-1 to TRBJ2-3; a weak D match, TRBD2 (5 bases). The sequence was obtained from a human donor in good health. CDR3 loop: CSGLAPGSTDTQYF. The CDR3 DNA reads TGCAGTGGACTGGCCCCGGGAAGCACAGATACGCAGTATTTT.